The present TCR beta chain was sequenced within a study of T cells in Graves' hyperthyroidism and ophthalmopathy. The CDR3 regions of TCR beta were amplified from RNA transcripts. During a first-round RT-PCR of the TCR CDR3, the HTBI primer set was used. TCRdb itself ran the multiplex PCR reads through MiXCR, one entry per CDR3 protein. The sample records a few hundred thousand distinct CDR3 sequences, roughly 14% being singletons. There are many counts of this clonotype. The CDR3 is 15 residues long. From germline, CDR1 is SGHTS and CDR2 YDEGEE. Deletions cut 4 bases from V and 3 bases from J, with 17 bases between.

The sequence came from a middle-aged woman with Graves' hyperthyroidism that later progressed to Graves' ophthalmopathy. The chain employs TRBV5-8 and TRBJ2-7; D tentatively fits TRBD1 or TRBD2 (5 bases each). Sequencing used blood. CDR3 sequence (DNA): TGTGCCAGCAGCATCAGACCTGAGGGGATCTACGAGCAGTACTTC. As protein: CASSIRPEGIYEQYF.